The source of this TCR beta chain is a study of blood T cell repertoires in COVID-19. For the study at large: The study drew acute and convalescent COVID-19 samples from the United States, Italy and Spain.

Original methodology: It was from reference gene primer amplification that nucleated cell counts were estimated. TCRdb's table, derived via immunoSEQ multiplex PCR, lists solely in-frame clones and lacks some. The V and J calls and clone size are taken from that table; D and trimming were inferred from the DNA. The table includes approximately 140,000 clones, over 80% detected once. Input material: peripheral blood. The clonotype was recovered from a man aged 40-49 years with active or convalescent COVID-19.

Here the CDR3 reads CASSDDRGVQETQYF. The CDR3, as DNA: TGTGCCAGCAGTGATGACAGGGGAGTCCAAGAGACCCAGTACTTC. The rearrangement links TRBV6-1 to TRBJ2-5; 8 bases agree with TRBD1. The V gene end was trimmed by 3 bases and the J gene end by 1 base; junction bases not matched to a gene: 4. This CDR3 region has 15 residues. In germline, CDR1 is MNHNS, CDR2 SASEGT.